The next 13 T cell receptor beta chains were all read from a single sample in a study of early T cells in non-severe SARS-CoV-2 infection. TCRdb ran MiXCR on the 5' RACE reads and lists one entry per CDR3 protein. The table lists about 23,000 distinct CDR3 sequences, 4.5% to 5% of them singletons. The material sequenced was whole blood. All receptors come from an adult who was a healthcare worker with PCR-confirmed SARS-CoV-2 infection or an uninfected control (not recorded which).

The rearrangement links TRBV20-1 to TRBJ1-1; TRBD1 matches at 7 bases. The CDR3 consists of 13 residues. Germline V gene lookup returns CDR1 DFQATT and CDR2 SNEGSKA (reference sequence). The junction had 6 bases not matched to a gene; V was cut back by 4 bases and J by 4 bases. The CDR3 bases are TGCAGTGCTAAAAAGACAGGGATCACTGAAGCTTTCTTT. It encodes CSAKKTGITEAFF.

This clonotype was observed a handful of times. V and J are TRBV18 and TRBJ2-1; 7 bases line up with TRBD1. CDR3 length: 13 amino acids. The V segment lost 6 bases and the J segment 4 bases; nucleotides outside the gene matches: 3. Looked up from germline, CDR1 is KGHSH and CDR2 is LQKENI. In DNA, the CDR3 is TGTGCCAGCTCCAGGGACAGTTACAATGAGCAGTTCTTC. It yields the protein CASSRDSYNEQFF. The whole variable domain, remainder taken from reference TRBV18 and TRBJ2-1, is NAGVMQNPRHLVRRRGQEARLRCSPMKGHSHVYWYRQLPEEGLKFMVYLQKENIIDESGMPKERFSAEFPKEGPSILRIQQVVRGDSAAYFCASSRDSYNEQFFGPGTRLTVL.

This clonotype occurred many times. The rearrangement joins TRBV2 to TRBJ1-5; no definite D call. The germline gives CDR1 SNHLY, CDR2 FYNNEI. This CDR3 is built from 18 residues. The V gene lost 4 bases and the J gene lost 4 bases, with 23 bases spanning the gap. DNA for the CDR3: TGTGCCAGCAGTGTGCCCCGGGAGCAAGATAGTAGAAATCAGCCCCAGCATTTT. This translates into CASSVPREQDSRNQPQHF.

This clonotype has ten or more counts. This CDR3 reads CSVEKWFNTGELFF. DNA for the CDR3: TGCAGCGTTGAGAAGTGGTTTAACACCGGGGAGCTGTTTTTT. V usage is TRBV29-1 and J usage is TRBJ2-2; D call uncertain. The CDR3 is 14 amino acids. Germline V gene data show CDR1 as SQVTM and CDR2 as ANQGSEA. Trimming shortened V by 3 bases and J by 2 bases, and 10 bases separated the two germline ends.

By frequency in the sample, this clonotype is medium-sized (0.01 to 0.1%). Compared with germline, one end of the junction differs, possibly owing to a read error. V is TRBV29-1 and J is TRBJ1-6; the D is unclear. CDR3 size: 11 residues. CDR1 is SQVTM and CDR2 is ANQGSEA in the germline V gene. DNA of the CDR3: TGCAGCGTGAGCCAGAGGTGGCTGGTTCCCTTT. Translation gives CSVSQRWLVPF. The full variable domain, in which reference TRBV29-1 and TRBJ1-6 provide the parts outside the CDR3, is SAVISQKPSRDICQRGTSLTIQCQVDSQVTMMFWYRQQPGQSLTLIATANQGSEATYESGFVIDKFPISRPNLTFSTLTVSNMSPEDSSIYLCSVSQRWLVPFGNGTRLTVT.

This clonotype was seen repeatedly, ten times or more. The chain joins TRBV6-6 to TRBJ2-1; 8 nucleotides align to TRBD1. The CDR3 is 18 amino acids. V shed 0 bases, J shed 15 bases, and the junction held 22 bases outside the gene matches. CDR1 is MNHNY and CDR2 is SVGAGI in the germline V gene (reference sequence). CDR3 region: CASSYSGPQGAIGSTRFF. The DNA for the CDR3 is TGTGCCAGCAGTTACTCGGGGCCGCAGGGGGCGATCGGATCCACCCGGTTCTTC.

The chain links TRBV9 to TRBJ2-7; 9 bases are shared with TRBD1. V trimming: 0 bases; J trimming: 1 base; junction bases outside the gene matches: 5. This CDR3 is built from 16 residues. Germline V lookup: CDR1 SGDLS, CDR2 YYNGEE. The CDR3 DNA reads TGTGCCAGCAGCGTAGGAACAGGGGGCCGGTCCTACGAGCAGTACTTC. Amino acid sequence: CASSVGTGGRSYEQYF.

V is TRBV29-1 and J is TRBJ2-4; D not certain. V lost 2 bases and J lost 0, with 5 bases in between. The germline gives CDR1 SQVTM, CDR2 ANQGSEA. The CDR3 is 13 residues long. In DNA, the CDR3 is TGCAGCGTTGAAAGAGTAGCCAAAAACATTCAGTACTTC. It codes for CSVERVAKNIQYF.

This clonotype showed up just a few times. The chain combines TRBV19 with TRBJ2-7, with 13 bases identical to TRBD2. Germline trimming cut 5 bases from V and 5 bases from J; bases unmatched to any gene: 6. The CDR3 has 15 amino acids. The V gene's germline CDR1 is LNHDA and CDR2 SQIVND (reference sequence). The DNA of the CDR3 is TGTGCCAGTAGTGCAGGACTAGCGGGGGCGGACGAGCAGTACTTC. It encodes CASSAGLAGADEQYF.

This clonotype was seen many times. The V gene is TRBV5-4, the J gene TRBJ2-3, with 14 bases that match TRBD2. The V gene end was trimmed by 0 bases and the J gene end by 4 bases; junction bases not matched to a gene: 1. Germline CDR1 and CDR2: SGHNT and YYREEE (reference sequence). The CDR3 is 16 amino acids. CDR3 sequence reads: CASSLGLAGGPDTQYF. The CDR3 DNA follows: TGTGCCAGCAGCTTGGGACTAGCGGGGGGGCCAGATACGCAGTATTTT.

This clonotype has at least ten counts. The V gene is TRBV28, the J gene TRBJ2-1, with 9 nucleotides matching TRBD2. Losses at the gene ends were 3 bases for V and 9 bases for J; bases not matched to a gene: 6. This CDR3 is 14 amino acids long. Germline V CDR1 and CDR2: MDHEN, SYDVKM. The CDR3, as DNA: TGTGCCAGCAGTTTTTTAGCGGGGGTACGTGAGCAGTTCTTC. It codes for CASSFLAGVREQFF.

This clonotype is medium-sized (0.01 to 0.1%) within its sample. The chain joins TRBV10-3 to TRBJ2-1; D assignment may be TRBD1 or TRBD2 (5 bases each). Germline CDR1 ENHRY, CDR2 SYGVKD. V lost 6 bases to trimming and J lost 5 bases, with 11 bases between them. The CDR3 contains 13 residues. CDR3 residues: CAIRTGTHNEQFF. In DNA form, the CDR3 reads TGTGCCATCAGAACCGGGACCCACAATGAGCAGTTCTTC.

At least ten counts were recorded for this clonotype. The chain joins TRBV24-1 to TRBJ2-3; TRBD2 aligns across 9 bases. With 2 bases clipped from V and 3 bases from J, the junction kept 14 bases outside the gene matches. Germline CDR1 reads KGHDR; CDR2 reads SFDVKD. The CDR3 runs to 19 residues. This chain's CDR3 is CATSDSAPLRGGSTDTQYF. In DNA, the CDR3 is TGTGCCACCAGTGATTCAGCTCCTTTGCGGGGGGGAAGTACAGATACGCAGTATTTT.